Sequencing of this T cell receptor (beta chain) was carried out in a study of CD8 T cells in ankylosing spondylitis. Study outcomes and limitations: According to the report, clones linked to the disease were significantly enriched in matched synovial fluid samples taken from ankylosing spondylitis patients. Earlier authors reported some of these motif variants in reactive arthritis synovial fluid and blood. A TCR beta motif of roughly eight highly homologous variants appeared characteristic of ankylosing spondylitis blood.

Trimming removed 0 bases from V and 5 bases from J, with 15 bases in between. Per germline, CDR1 SGHRS and CDR2 YFSETQ. The CDR3 sequence is 16 residues long. This clonotype was recorded a few times. Its antigen is currently unknown. TCRdb redid the calling of the 5' RACE reads with MiXCR, one entry per CDR3 protein. This sample has approximately 90,000 distinct CDR3 sequences; roughly 8.3% occur once, and the top ten carry 9.9%. Sequencing was carried out using blood, either unsorted or a sorted T cell fraction (not recorded which). The rearrangement uses TRBV5-1 and TRBJ2-1; D may be TRBD1 (6 bases). This TCR came from a male donor with ankylosing spondylitis or in good health (not recorded which). In DNA, the CDR3 is TGCGCCAGCAGCTTGGAGGGGGACCCAGTCCACAATGAGCAGTTCTTC. Protein sequence: CASSLEGDPVHNEQFF.